The rows below give T cell receptor beta chains drawn from one sample of a study of cytomegalovirus exposure and HLA in healthy donors. The assay was immunoSEQ multiplex PCR, and TCRdb's table has in-frame clones only and misses some. The sample lists about 220,000 clones; roughly 88% were seen once. Sequencing input: PBMCs. The source is a woman aged 18-35 years in good health and CMV-seronegative. CDR3s include the opening cysteine and the closing phenylalanine or tryptophan. Fields, in order: V gene, J gene, D gene, clone size, CDR3 DNA, CDR3 protein. The D gene is left open where the match is weak. Rows give clone size only sometimes, using once, few, many, or a class for an expanded clone.

TRBV6-5	TRBJ1-5	.	.	TGTGCCAGCAGTACCAGGTTGAATCAGCCCCAGCATTTT	CASSTRLNQPQHF
TRBV5-6	TRBJ2-1	.	.	TGTGCCAGCAGCTTGTTAACGGGAACCAGGAATGAGCAGTTCTTC	CASSLLTGTRNEQFF
TRBV30	TRBJ1-2	TRBD1	once	TGTGCCTGGAGTCCCGGGACAGGGGATGGCTACACCTTC	CAWSPGTGDGYTF
TRBV9	TRBJ1-5	.	.	TGTGCCAGCAGCCCCACGGCGGGAGGAAGCAATCAGCCCCAGCATTTT	CASSPTAGGSNQPQHF
TRBV5-6	TRBJ2-7	TRBD1	.	TGTGCCAGCAGCACCGGACAGGGGGTCTACGAGCAGTACTTC	CASSTGQGVYEQYF
TRBV7-8	TRBJ2-3	TRBD1	.	TGTGCCAGCAGCTTAGCAGACAGGGGTGGCACAGATACGCAGTATTTT	CASSLADRGGTDTQYF
TRBV28	TRBJ1-2	.	.	TGTGCCAGCAGTTTAAACGGGGGAGCTTCAAACTATGGCTACACCTTC	CASSLNGGASNYGYTF
TRBV18	TRBJ2-1	TRBD2	.	TGTGCCAGCTCACGTAGCGGGATTGCCTACAATGAGCAGTTCTTC	CASSRSGIAYNEQFF
TRBV2	TRBJ2-1	TRBD1	.	TGTGCCAGCAGTGAATGGGGCAGGGGGTCCTACAATGAGCAGTTCTTC	CASSEWGRGSYNEQFF
TRBV19	TRBJ2-3	TRBD2	.	TGTGCCAGTAGTATTCTAGCGGGAGGGGATACGCAGTATTTT	CASSILAGGDTQYF
TRBV11-2	TRBJ2-7	.	.	TGTGCCAGCAGCTTGGACAGTGTTAGCTCCTACGAGCAGTACTTC	CASSLDSVSSYEQYF
TRBV29-1	TRBJ2-5	.	.	TGCAGCGTTGGGCTTGGTCAAGAGACCCAGTACTTC	CSVGLGQETQYF
TRBV30	TRBJ1-1	.	.	TGTGCCTGGAGCGGGTCGAACACTGAAGCTTTCTTT	CAWSGSNTEAFF
TRBV27	TRBJ2-7	.	once	TGTGCCAGCAGTACCTACAGGGAGGGGGTGACGGGCGAGCAGTACTTC	CASSTYREGVTGEQYF
TRBV19	TRBJ1-1	.	.	TGTGCCAGTAGTATAGCTACAGGGCAGCTCGCTGAAGCTTTCTTT	CASSIATGQLAEAFF
TRBV4-3	TRBJ2-3	TRBD2	.	TGCGCCAGCAGCCAACCTAGCGGTAGCACAGATACGCAGTATTTT	CASSQPSGSTDTQYF
TRBV5-4	TRBJ1-2	TRBD1	.	TGTGCCAGCAGCACGGGACAGGGCTATGGCTACACCTTC	CASSTGQGYGYTF
TRBV28	TRBJ1-2	TRBD1	.	TGTGCCAGCAGTTTCTTCCCGGGACAGCGCTATGGCTACACCTTC	CASSFFPGQRYGYTF
TRBV28	TRBJ2-3	.	.	TGTGCCAGCAGTTTTTCGGGATACCGCACAGATACGCAGTATTTT	CASSFSGYRTDTQYF
TRBV6-6	TRBJ1-2	TRBD1	.	TGTGCCAGCACCCCGGTCCGGGACAGCCCGTGGGGCTACACCTTC	CASTPVRDSPWGYTF
TRBV5-8	TRBJ2-3	TRBD2	.	TGTGCCAGCAGCTCAGGGACTAGCGGGGCCACAGATACGCAGTATTTT	CASSSGTSGATDTQYF
TRBV4-1	TRBJ1-5	.	.	TGCGCCAGCAGCCAAGGGGAACAGGGCAATCAGCCCCAGCATTTT	CASSQGEQGNQPQHF
TRBV5-1	TRBJ2-2	TRBD1	.	TGCGCCAGCAGCTCGGACAGGGGAGGCGGGGAGCTGTTTTTT	CASSSDRGGGELFF
TRBV2	TRBJ2-3	TRBD2	.	TGTGCCAGCAGTCCCCTGGGGAGGGCCGTTCGGACAGATACGCAGTATTTT	CASSPLGRAVRTDTQYF
TRBV4-1	TRBJ1-1	.	.	TGCGCCAGCAGCCAAGGGGCCGGCAGGGTGTGGGGGAACACTGAAGCTTTCTTT	CASSQGAGRVWGNTEAFF